These 23 T cell receptor beta chains originate from one sample sequenced in a study of cytomegalovirus exposure and HLA in healthy donors (dated by TCRdb to 2015 to 2018). Library preparation used the immunoSEQ multiplex PCR assay. For the multiplex PCR, a mixture combining 60 forward primers for TCR Vbeta segments and 13 reverse primers for TCR Jbeta segments was used. The table was pulled from immuneACCESS by TCRdb, which kept in-frame rearrangements only. Such tables lose some clones; where checked, under half of the loss comes from unresolved V genes, and the rest has no known cause. The sample table records under 200,000 clones; around 80% of these occur just once. Over 1.5% of the sample rests with the top ten. The sample was PBMCs. Every receptor here comes from a man aged 40-49 years in good health and CMV-seropositive.

The rearrangement links TRBV19 to TRBJ2-4; TRBD2 aligns across 7 bases. Germline-derived CDR1 and CDR2 are LNHDA and SQIVND (reference sequence). The CDR3 runs 16 residues. With 3 bases clipped from V and 3 bases from J, the junction kept 8 bases outside the gene matches. CDR3 sequence reads: CASSMRRGVGKNIQYF. CDR3 DNA sequence: TGTGCCAGTAGTATGCGTCGGGGGGTGGGCAAAAACATTCAGTACTTC. Looking up the rest from reference TRBV19 and TRBJ2-4 gives the full variable domain: DGGITQSPKYLFRKEGQNVTLSCEQNLNHDAMYWYRQDPGQGLRLIYYSQIVNDFQKGDIAEGYSVSREKKESFPLTVTSAQKNPTAFYLCASSMRRGVGKNIQYFGAGTRLSVL.

The CDR3 DNA reads TGTGCCAGCAGCCGACGGACGGGAGGGAATCAGCCCCAGCATTTT. Translated: CASSRRTGGNQPQHF. J is TRBJ1-5 and V is TRBV7-6; D ambiguous. The germline V gene encodes CDR1 SGHVS and CDR2 FNYEAQ. Trimming took 5 bases from V and 4 from J, leaving 15 bases between them. The CDR3 has 15 residues.

The chain is built from TRBV6-1 and TRBJ2-3; possible D gene TRBD2, 6 bases. V was trimmed by 3 bases and J by 2 bases, leaving 12 bases between them. Per the germline V gene, CDR1 is MNHNS and CDR2 is SASEGT. The CDR3 is 15 amino acids. CDR3 coding DNA: TGTGCCAGCAGTGACGCGGGAATCGCCACAGATACGCAGTATTTT. The encoded protein is CASSDAGIATDTQYF.

This clone appeared a single time. The CDR3 bases are TGTGCCAGCCTGGACAGCGTGGATACGCAGTATTTT. Amino acid sequence: CASLDSVDTQYF. The chain employs TRBV6-5 and TRBJ2-3, with D maybe TRBD1 (6 bases). Trimming removed 8 bases from V and 6 bases from J, with 12 bases in between. The CDR3 sequence is 12 residues long. CDR1 is MNHEY, CDR2 SVGAGI, per germline.

The V call is TRBV10-2, the J call TRBJ2-1, with 7 bases aligning to TRBD1. The CDR3 spans 16 residues. The J segment lost 8 bases and the V segment lost 6 bases, leaving 16 bases of the junction unmatched. Germline CDR1 is WSHSY and CDR2 is SAAADI. Here the CDR3 DNA reads TGCGCCAGCAGAGGAACGGGACAGCCCCCTAGGGATGAGCAGTTCTTC. It encodes CASRGTGQPPRDEQFF.

This clone has a single count. V is TRBV5-1 and J is TRBJ1-5; a weak D match, TRBD1 (6 bases). CDR1 SGHRS and CDR2 YFSETQ come from the germline V gene. V was shortened by 4 bases and J by 1 base, with 9 bases between the two germline ends. There are 14 residues in the CDR3. The CDR3 is CASSPGQSNQPQHF. CDR3 DNA: TGCGCCAGCAGCCCCGGACAGAGCAATCAGCCCCAGCATTTT.

This clone has a single count. The chain joins TRBV27 to TRBJ2-1, with D possibly matching TRBD1 (5 bases). V was trimmed by 3 bases and J by 6 bases, leaving 12 bases between them. Germline CDR1 reads MNHEY; CDR2 reads SMNVEV (reference sequence). The CDR3 has 14 residues. CDR3 nucleotide sequence: TGTGCCAGCAGTTTCTCCCAGGGCCGCAATGAGCAGTTCTTC. As protein: CASSFSQGRNEQFF.

The V call is TRBV5-1, the J call TRBJ2-2, with TRBD1 matching over 8 bases. This CDR3 has 15 residues. V gave up 1 base and J gave up 3 bases; unmatched junction bases: 2. CDR1 is SGHRS, CDR2 YFSETQ, per germline. The CDR3 DNA sequence: TGCGCCAGCAGCTTGCAGGGGGCCGACACCGGGGAGCTGTTTTTT. It translates to CASSLQGADTGELFF.

With regard to this clone: At one of its ends the junction is not consistent with the germline gene, which may arise from a read error. The rearrangement links TRBV7-9 to TRBJ1-1; D is uncertain. CDR3 length: 14 residues. The germline gives CDR1 SEHNR, CDR2 FQNEAQ (reference sequence). This CDR3 is CSSSFTSGSTEAFF. In DNA, the CDR3 is TGTTCCAGCAGCTTTACCTCGGGGAGCACTGAAGCTTTCTTT.

This sequence joins TRBV7-4 and TRBJ1-5, with TRBD1 matching over 10 bases. J lost 3 bases, V lost 2 bases, and 7 bases had no gene match. The germline V gene encodes CDR1 SGHVT and CDR2 SQSDAQ. This CDR3 is 17 amino acids long. The CDR3, as DNA: TGTGCCAGCAGCTTATCAGGGACAGGGGACATCAATCAGCCCCAGCATTTT. As protein: CASSLSGTGDINQPQHF.

The chain combines TRBV6-6 with TRBJ2-5; 10 bases are a match to TRBD1. V lost 1 base, J lost 3 bases, and 5 bases stayed unmatched. The CDR3 length is 16 residues. The germline V gene encodes CDR1 MNHNY and CDR2 SVGAGI (reference sequence). The DNA for the CDR3 is TGTGCCAGCAGTTACTTCAGGGGACAGGGGAAAGAGACCCAGTACTTC. Encoded protein: CASSYFRGQGKETQYF.

This chain connects TRBV5-1 to TRBJ2-5; 14 bases align to TRBD2. Gene TRBJ2-7 matches the end of the DNA better, so the J call may be wrong. The CDR3 is 17 amino acids. The germline V gene has CDR1 SGHRS and CDR2 YFSETQ. CDR3: CASSWGLAGESSYEQYF. The CDR3 DNA reads as TGCGCCAGCAGCTGGGGACTAGCGGGGGAGAGCTCCTACGAGCAGTACTTC.

The genes are TRBV28 and TRBJ1-1; 7 bases are shared with TRBD1. The CDR3 covers 16 residues. The V segment lost 6 bases and the J segment 10 bases; nucleotides outside the gene matches: 20. Per germline, CDR1 MDHEN and CDR2 SYDVKM. CDR3 region: CASSQGVADASLGAFF. CDR3 nucleotides: TGTGCCAGCAGCCAGGGGGTGGCCGATGCTTCCCTCGGAGCTTTCTTT.

The chain couples TRBV5-1 to TRBJ2-5; D is unclear. In germline, CDR1 is SGHRS, CDR2 YFSETQ. Trimming took off 2 bases at V and 1 base at J, with 6 bases between the two ends. This CDR3 comprises 13 residues. The CDR3 loop reads CASSFNTQETQYF. DNA for the CDR3: TGCGCCAGCAGCTTTAACACCCAAGAGACCCAGTACTTC.

The chain joins TRBV7-2 to TRBJ2-7; D gene uncertain. The CDR3 spans 12 residues. V lost 5 bases and J 7 bases, leaving 12 bases between the germline ends. Germline lookup yields CDR1 SGHTA and CDR2 FQGNSA. The CDR3 sequence: CASSPPRREQYF. The DNA of the CDR3 is TGTGCCAGCAGCCCCCCCCGGCGGGAGCAGTACTTC. Drawing the rest from reference TRBV7-2 and TRBJ2-7, the complete variable domain is GAGVSQSPSNKVTEKGKDVELRCDPISGHTALYWYRQSLGQGLEFLIYFQGNSAPDKSGLPSDRFSAERTGGSVSTLTIQRTQQEDSAVYLCASSPPRREQYFGPGTRLTVT.

The chain links TRBV6-1 to TRBJ1-6; 8 positions agree with TRBD1. The CDR3 has 14 residues. CDR1 and CDR2 (germline): MNHNS, SASEGT. Trimming removed 7 bases from V and 5 bases from J; junction bases left unmatched: 4. The CDR3 sequence: CASIMDRDNSPLHF. Written as DNA, the CDR3 is TGTGCCAGCATCATGGACAGGGATAATTCACCCCTCCACTTT.

The chain is built from TRBV10-3 and TRBJ1-2; maybe TRBD1 (6 bases). The CDR3 runs to 15 residues. V was shortened by 0 bases and J by 5 bases, with 13 bases between the two germline ends. Germline CDR1 and CDR2: ENHRY and SYGVKD. The CDR3 coding sequence is TGTGCCATCAGTGAGTCTCTGGGGGCCCCATATGGCTACACCTTC. It yields the protein CAISESLGAPYGYTF.

The chain recombines TRBV11-2 with TRBJ2-7; 11 nucleotides line up with TRBD2. Unmatched junction bases numbered 1, after V lost 2 bases and J lost 4 bases. Germline values: CDR1 SGHAT, CDR2 FQNNGV. CDR3 size: 14 residues. CDR3 sequence: CASSLTSGSYEQYF. CDR3 in DNA: TGTGCCAGCAGCTTAACTAGCGGGAGTTACGAGCAGTACTTC.

This sequence joins TRBV11-2 and TRBJ2-1; 13 nucleotides line up with TRBD2. Germline V gene data show CDR1 as SGHAT and CDR2 as FQNNGV. The V and J ends lost 1 base and 6 bases, in that order; junction bases with no gene match: 0. The CDR3 loop spans 15 amino acids. The CDR3 bases are TGTGCCAGCAGCTTAGGGACTAGCGGGAGCAATGAGCAGTTCTTC. Translation: CASSLGTSGSNEQFF.

CDR3 sequence reads: CASSPSSGSWNEQFF. Written as DNA, the CDR3 is TGTGCCAGCAGCCCGAGTAGCGGGAGTTGGAATGAGCAGTTCTTC. V and J are TRBV9 and TRBJ2-1; the match to TRBD2 covers 9 bases. The germline gives CDR1 SGDLS, CDR2 YYNGEE. J lost 7 bases, V lost 4 bases, and 9 bases had no gene match. This CDR3 has 15 residues.

The chain employs TRBV7-2 and TRBJ2-7; 7 nucleotides align to TRBD2. The V gene end was trimmed by 1 base and the J gene end by 3 bases; junction bases not matched to a gene: 6. The CDR3 has 15 amino acids. Germline V gene lookup returns CDR1 SGHTA and CDR2 FQGNSA. The CDR3 is CASSLEVGGNYEQYF. The CDR3 DNA reads TGTGCCAGCAGCTTAGAGGTGGGAGGGAACTACGAGCAGTACTTC. The complete variable domain, with remaining parts taken from reference TRBV7-2 and TRBJ2-7, reads GAGVSQSPSNKVTEKGKDVELRCDPISGHTALYWYRQSLGQGLEFLIYFQGNSAPDKSGLPSDRFSAERTGGSVSTLTIQRTQQEDSAVYLCASSLEVGGNYEQYFGPGTRLTVT.

This rearrangement joins TRBV7-9 to TRBJ2-1, with TRBD2 matching over 8 bases. From germline, CDR1 is SEHNR and CDR2 FQNEAQ (reference sequence). The trim removed 4 bases at V and 5 bases at J, leaving 4 bases unmatched. This CDR3 spans 14 amino acids. CDR3 in DNA: TGTGCCAGCAGCTCCACCGGGGGGGACAATGAGCAGTTCTTC. This encodes CASSSTGGDNEQFF.

The rearrangement uses TRBV19 and TRBJ2-3; weak D call: TRBD2 (6 bases). CDR3 size: 16 residues. The germline gives CDR1 LNHDA, CDR2 SQIVND (reference sequence). V lost 3 bases and J 2 bases, leaving 15 bases between the germline ends. The CDR3 region is CASSIGLSEDTDTQYF. In DNA form, the CDR3 reads TGTGCCAGTAGTATCGGACTATCGGAAGACACAGATACGCAGTATTTT.